This T cell receptor beta chain was captured in a study of OX40 agonist ivuxolimab in advanced cancers. In the study overall: Three dose-escalation patients had partial responses: one with hepatocellular carcinoma and two with cutaneous melanoma. Findings and caveats of the study: Expansion of clones was among the lowest in partial responders at 0.1-3.0 mg/kg. Dose levels from 0.1 to 3.0 mg/kg saw CD4+ and CD8+ blood T cells expand clonally by week 6. On average, CD8+ T cells had more expanded clones than CD4+.

As to this clone: No antigen is known for it.

Here immunoSEQ multiplex PCR was the method, and the copy in TCRdb shows in-frame clones only, minus some. The sample shows approximately 77,000 clones, about 90% of them seen only once. CDR3 size: 14 residues. CDR1 is SGHNT and CDR2 is YYREEE in the germline V gene (reference sequence). V gave up 0 bases and J gave up 1 base, with 7 bases separating them. The source is an adult with an advanced solid tumor such as melanoma, head and neck, liver or kidney cancer. The chain is built from TRBV5-4 and TRBJ1-2; D gene uncertain. Material: CD4+ or CD8+ T cells sorted from blood, obtained in a trial of the OX40 agonist ivuxolimab. The CDR3 coding sequence is TGTGCCAGCAGCTTGGGGGATCTTAACTATGGCTACACCTTC. Its protein is CASSLGDLNYGYTF. Combining the CDR3 with reference TRBV5-4 and TRBJ1-2 gives the whole variable domain ETGVTQSPTHLIKTRGQQVTLRCSSQSGHNTVSWYQQALGQGPQFIFQYYREEENGRGNFPPRFSGLQFPNYSSELNVNALELDDSALYLCASSLGDLNYGYTFGSGTRLTVV.